What follows are 19 T cell receptor beta chains derived from one specimen sequenced in a study of blood T cell repertoires in COVID-19. TCRdb's table, derived via immunoSEQ multiplex PCR, lists solely in-frame clones and lacks some. The repertoire holds about 470,000 clones, with 87% as singletons. The material sequenced was PBMCs or T cells enriched from blood (not recorded which). Receptors originate from a woman in her late teens or twenties who had recovered from COVID-19.

The rearrangement joins TRBV5-4 to TRBJ2-3; D possibly corresponds to TRBD2 (6 bases). The germline V and J ends were trimmed by 0 bases and 5 bases, with 16 bases remaining between them. Germline CDR1 reads SGHNT; CDR2 reads YYREEE (reference sequence). The CDR3 has 16 residues. Here the CDR3 reads CASSLGEERAVDTQYF. As DNA, the CDR3 is TGTGCCAGCAGCTTGGGGGAGGAACGGGCCGTAGATACGCAGTATTTT.

The chain links TRBV28 to TRBJ2-5; a weak D match, TRBD1 (5 bases). The CDR3 is 15 residues long. Germline lookup yields CDR1 MDHEN and CDR2 SYDVKM. The ends were cut back, 5 bases at V and 3 bases at J, with 16 bases in the middle. This CDR3 is CASSHTSDREETQYF. In DNA, the CDR3 is TGTGCCAGCAGTCATACCTCTGACAGAGAAGAGACCCAGTACTTC. Combining the CDR3 with reference TRBV28 and TRBJ2-5 gives the whole variable domain DVKVTQSSRYLVKRTGEKVFLECVQDMDHENMFWYRQDPGLGLRLIYFSYDVKMKEKGDIPEGYSVSREKKERFSLILESASTNQTSMYLCASSHTSDREETQYFGPGTRLLVL.

This chain joins TRBV6-4 and TRBJ1-6; 7 bases map to TRBD1. The V gene's germline CDR1 is MRHNA and CDR2 SNTAGT. This CDR3 region has 18 residues. Trimming removed 4 bases from V and 1 base from J; junction bases left unmatched: 10. CDR3 coding DNA: TGTGCCAGCAGTGTTTTAGCGCCAGGGGGATCCTATAATTCACCCCTCCACTTT. It yields the protein CASSVLAPGGSYNSPLHF.

The chain recombines TRBV4-1 with TRBJ1-1; no clear D. Germline assignment: CDR1 MGHRA and CDR2 YSYEKL. The CDR3 contains 15 residues. Trimming stripped 1 base from V and 1 base from J, with 10 bases between. The CDR3 DNA reads as TGCGCCAGCAGCCAAGTATGGGCGGGGAACACTGAAGCTTTCTTT. It translates to CASSQVWAGNTEAFF.

The rearrangement joins TRBV30 to TRBJ1-3; D not resolved. Germline V gene data show CDR1 as GTSNPN and CDR2 as SVGIG (reference sequence). This CDR3 has 14 residues. V was trimmed by 1 base and J by 0 bases, leaving 7 bases between them. The CDR3 coding sequence is TGTGCCTGGAGTGGAACTAGCTCTGGAAACACCATATATTTT. This encodes CAWSGTSSGNTIYF.

In nucleotides, the CDR3 is TGTGCCACCCGATTTGGCGGGGACTATGGCTACACCTTC. Encoded protein: CATRFGGDYGYTF. The chain has TRBV2 and TRBJ1-2; D is undetermined. Germline assignment: CDR1 SNHLY and CDR2 FYNNEI. The CDR3 runs to 13 residues. Trimming shortened V by 10 bases and J by 3 bases, and 15 bases separated the two germline ends.

Details on this clone: The same CDR3 can be traced to other DNA sequences in this sample. The chain has TRBV5-4 and TRBJ1-6; the match to TRBD1 covers 8 bases. J gave up 4 bases and V 4 bases, and 7 bases lay outside the gene matches. The CDR3 extends over 16 amino acids. Germline assignment: CDR1 SGHNT and CDR2 YYREEE (reference sequence). Here the CDR3 DNA reads TGTGCCAGCAGCCCAGGACAGGGATCGTATAATTCACCCCTCCACTTT. Protein: CASSPGQGSYNSPLHF.

This chain connects TRBV7-2 to TRBJ2-3; TRBD1 is a possible D gene (5 bases). V lost 5 bases and J 4 bases, leaving 16 bases between the germline ends. Germline V CDR1 and CDR2: SGHTA, FQGNSA. The CDR3 spans 15 residues. This CDR3 reads CASSPTRDWADTQYF. The DNA for the CDR3 is TGTGCCAGCAGCCCAACCAGGGATTGGGCAGATACGCAGTATTTT.

The rearrangement links TRBV6-1 to TRBJ2-7; D remains unclear. The germline gives CDR1 MNHNS, CDR2 SASEGT. V was trimmed by 2 bases and J by 2 bases, leaving 7 bases between them. The CDR3 sequence is 13 residues long. CDR3 sequence: CASSELSPYEQYF. CDR3 DNA: TGTGCCAGCAGTGAACTGAGTCCCTACGAGCAGTACTTC.

The J gene is TRBJ1-1, the V gene TRBV7-2; D gene ambiguous. Germline-derived CDR1 and CDR2 are SGHTA and FQGNSA. CDR3 size: 13 residues. The V gene lost 0 bases and the J gene lost 4 bases, with 6 bases spanning the gap. CDR3 in amino acids: CASSLASGTEAFF. The CDR3 DNA reads as TGTGCCAGCAGCTTAGCCTCGGGCACTGAAGCTTTCTTT.

The genes are TRBV5-4 and TRBJ1-2; TRBD1 matches at 11 bases. Per germline, CDR1 SGHNT and CDR2 YYREEE (reference sequence). There are 15 residues in the CDR3. V was pared by 3 bases and J by 8 bases, with 9 bases of the junction left unmatched. The CDR3 spells CASSSGPGTGGGYTF. Written as DNA, the CDR3 is TGTGCCAGCAGCTCTGGGCCGGGGACAGGGGGAGGCTACACCTTC. Together with reference TRBV5-4 and TRBJ1-2, the CDR3 gives the full variable domain: ETGVTQSPTHLIKTRGQQVTLRCSSQSGHNTVSWYQQALGQGPQFIFQYYREEENGRGNFPPRFSGLQFPNYSSELNVNALELDDSALYLCASSSGPGTGGGYTFGSGTRLTVV.

V usage is TRBV30 and J usage is TRBJ1-2; D may be TRBD1 (5 bases). V lost 0 bases to trimming and J lost 8 bases, with 16 bases between them. This CDR3 has 14 amino acids. Per germline, CDR1 GTSNPN and CDR2 SVGIG (reference sequence). The CDR3, as DNA: TGTGCCTGGAGTGTCCCGCTAGGGGACTGGGGCTACACCTTC. It translates to CAWSVPLGDWGYTF.

The chain recombines TRBV21-1 with TRBJ2-5; the table assigns TRBD2, which was not confirmed against the DNA. TRBV21-1 counts as a pseudogene. The CDR3 length is 16 residues. The chain's CDR3 is CAKRLSGGSGQETQYF. The CDR3 nucleotides read TGTGCCAAACGATTGTCGGGAGGAAGTGGACAAGAGACCCAGTACTTC.

V is TRBV10-3 and J is TRBJ2-3; the match to TRBD2 covers 7 bases. Per the germline V gene, CDR1 is ENHRY and CDR2 is SYGVKD. This CDR3 spans 18 amino acids. With 3 bases clipped from V and 2 bases from J, the junction kept 14 bases outside the gene matches. The CDR3 nucleotides read TGTGCCATCAGTGATTCTCCGGGACTATACGCTAACACAGATACGCAGTATTTT. This sequence encodes CAISDSPGLYANTDTQYF.

This chain uses TRBV27 with TRBJ1-5; no definite D call. The V gene lost 4 bases and the J gene lost 2 bases, with 9 bases spanning the gap. The CDR3 totals 14 residues. From germline, CDR1 is MNHEY and CDR2 SMNVEV (reference sequence). The CDR3 is CASSSPLRNQPQHF. The CDR3 bases are TGTGCCAGCAGTTCCCCCCTTCGCAATCAGCCCCAGCATTTT.

Turning to this clone: Other DNA sequences of this sample code for an identical CDR3. For the CDR3, the DNA is TGTGCCAGCTCACCCCACAGTGATCAGCCCCAGCATTTT. Its translation: CASSPHSDQPQHF. The chain recombines TRBV18 with TRBJ1-5; unclear D gene. The CDR3 loop spans 13 amino acids. Trimming cost V 3 bases and J 5 bases, with 8 bases left between them. CDR1 and CDR2 (germline): KGHSH, LQKENI. The entire variable domain, with the rest obtained from reference TRBV18 and TRBJ1-5, is as follows: NAGVMQNPRHLVRRRGQEARLRCSPMKGHSHVYWYRQLPEEGLKFMVYLQKENIIDESGMPKERFSAEFPKEGPSILRIQQVVRGDSAAYFCASSPHSDQPQHFGDGTRLSIL.

The V gene is TRBV30, the J gene TRBJ1-4, with 7 bases aligning to TRBD1. In germline, CDR1 is GTSNPN, CDR2 SVGIG (reference sequence). This CDR3 is built from 14 residues. Trimming cost V 4 bases and J 3 bases; bases outside gene matches: 5. The CDR3 reads CAWTRDSPNEKLFF. The CDR3 bases are TGTGCCTGGACCCGGGACAGTCCTAATGAAAAACTGTTTTTT.

The chain uses TRBV28 and TRBJ1-3, with no clear D. The germline gives CDR1 MDHEN, CDR2 SYDVKM. This CDR3 is 13 amino acids long. Trimming took off 2 bases at V and 7 bases at J, with 9 bases between the two ends. CDR3 in amino acids: CASSLGLWNTIYF. CDR3 nucleotides: TGTGCCAGCAGTTTAGGACTGTGGAACACCATATATTTT.

The CDR3 protein is CATSDSQGRNQPQHF. DNA of the CDR3: TGTGCCACCAGTGATTCACAGGGGCGCAATCAGCCCCAGCATTTT. This sequence joins TRBV24-1 and TRBJ1-5, with 7 bases lining up with TRBD1. Germline V gives CDR1 KGHDR, CDR2 SFDVKD. The CDR3 covers 15 residues. Trimming cost V 2 bases and J 2 bases; bases outside gene matches: 2.